This T cell receptor beta chain was retrieved from a study of post-analysis software for immune sequencing data. The wider study: Both relapsing-remitting and secondary progressive multiple sclerosis featured among the disease courses, as did progressive-relapsing multiple sclerosis.

This clonotype has a handful of counts. As yet, its antigen is unknown. The CDR3 sequence is 13 residues long. Trimming left V 4 bases short and J 7 bases short, with 16 bases between. The germline gives CDR1 DFQATT, CDR2 SNEGSKA (reference sequence). TCR beta cDNA libraries included unique molecular identifiers. The T cell input of about 0.95 to 11 million gave about half a million cDNA molecules. TCRdb re-called the PCR reads through MiXCR, storing one row per CDR3 protein. The sample gives 800,000 to 950,000 distinct CDR3 sequences, approximately 50% of which show up once; about 4.5% is in the top ten. Points from the study as a whole: In patients, five TRBV segments were more frequent than in controls, with TRBV5-6, TRBV5-1 and TRBV20-1 among them. With F measure, samples from one preparation batch clustered together strongly. Multiple sclerosis patients had significantly lower normalized Chao1 diversity than controls.

This TCR was recovered from a girl under 18 with multiple sclerosis. What was sequenced was blood. V and J are TRBV20-1 and TRBJ2-5, with D perhaps TRBD1 or TRBD2 (6 bases each). The CDR3 DNA reads as TGCAGTGCTACCCCCCGGGGGCCGGGGACCCAGTACTTC. Translating gives CSATPRGPGTQYF.